A selection of T cell receptor beta chains follows, all from one sample in a study of blood T cell repertoires in COVID-19. Only in-frame clones appear in the TCRdb table, and some are missing; sequencing was by immunoSEQ multiplex PCR. The profile shows under 300,000 clones, 75% to 90% of them singletons. What was sequenced was PBMCs or T cells enriched from blood (not recorded which). These receptors were collected from a woman aged 40 to 50 who had recovered from COVID-19. CDR3s include the opening cysteine and the closing phenylalanine or tryptophan. A row's size may be missing; if present it is once, few, many or a size class.

j_call: TRBJ2-1; v_call: TRBV7-3; clone_size: .; cdr3_aa: CASSFHERSGEQFF
j_call: TRBJ2-7; v_call: TRBV11-2; clone_size: .; cdr3_aa: CASSLVGRGHEQYF
j_call: TRBJ1-2; v_call: TRBV7-9; clone_size: .; cdr3_aa: CASRGPDLDGYTF
j_call: TRBJ1-2; v_call: TRBV27; clone_size: .; cdr3_aa: CASRQQGAQNYGYTF
j_call: TRBJ1-1; v_call: TRBV19; clone_size: once; cdr3_aa: CASSFRDRGRRNTEAFF
j_call: TRBJ1-5; v_call: TRBV30; clone_size: .; cdr3_aa: CAWNDGSNQPQHF
j_call: TRBJ1-1; v_call: TRBV2; clone_size: .; cdr3_aa: CASSPEWEGTEAFF
j_call: TRBJ1-3; v_call: TRBV6-6; clone_size: .; cdr3_aa: CASSLGPGNTIYF
j_call: TRBJ1-2; v_call: TRBV19; clone_size: .; cdr3_aa: CASSRDYRDLGYTF
j_call: TRBJ2-1; v_call: TRBV5-1; clone_size: few; cdr3_aa: CASSLRDYLSDEQFF
j_call: TRBJ1-6; v_call: TRBV15; clone_size: .; cdr3_aa: CATSLEQGALHF
j_call: TRBJ2-7; v_call: TRBV30; clone_size: .; cdr3_aa: CAWSQYRDTYEQYF
j_call: TRBJ1-2; v_call: TRBV7-2; clone_size: .; cdr3_aa: CASSLGDRVSGGYTF
j_call: TRBJ1-2; v_call: TRBV12-3/TRBV12-4; clone_size: .; cdr3_aa: CAIWGLNYGYTF
j_call: TRBJ2-5; v_call: TRBV5-5; clone_size: .; cdr3_aa: CASSGSGLVGETQYF
j_call: TRBJ1-2; v_call: TRBV5-1; clone_size: .; cdr3_aa: CASSLLGQRTYGYTF
j_call: TRBJ2-1; v_call: TRBV9; clone_size: .; cdr3_aa: CASSPQVGGPSEQFF
j_call: TRBJ2-7; v_call: TRBV5-1; clone_size: .; cdr3_aa: CASSPGTGFYEQYF
j_call: TRBJ1-2; v_call: TRBV5-6; clone_size: .; cdr3_aa: CASSLRQGVYGYTF
j_call: TRBJ2-4; v_call: TRBV4-1; clone_size: .; cdr3_aa: CASSQRESGGAPKNIQYF
j_call: TRBJ1-2; v_call: TRBV15; clone_size: .; cdr3_aa: CATSRNPTGNYGYTF
j_call: TRBJ2-5; v_call: TRBV19; clone_size: .; cdr3_aa: CASSIDLLAGGGETQYF